These 19 T cell receptor beta chains came from one sample sequenced in a study of cytomegalovirus exposure and HLA in healthy donors. Measured with immunoSEQ multiplex PCR; TCRdb has only the in-frame clones, and not every one. The table shows fewer than 150,000 clones, with about 80% occurring only once. The sequenced sample was PBMCs. All receptors derive from a man aged 25-45 years in good health and CMV-seropositive.

The J gene is TRBJ2-3, the V gene TRBV29-1, with 11 bases lining up with TRBD2. CDR1 is SQVTM and CDR2 is ANQGSEA in the germline V gene. The CDR3 loop spans 16 amino acids. J gave up 4 bases and V 5 bases, and 11 bases lay outside the gene matches. CDR3 sequence reads: CSVLRLAGGLADTQYF. The CDR3 coding sequence is TGCAGCGTTCTAAGGCTAGCGGGAGGCCTTGCAGATACGCAGTATTTT.

This chain uses TRBV27 with TRBJ2-1; TRBD2 is a possible D gene (7 bases). V was cut by 6 bases and J by 5 bases, with 26 bases left in between. CDR1 is MNHEY and CDR2 is SMNVEV in the germline V gene (reference sequence). The CDR3 has 18 amino acids. CDR3 nucleotide sequence: TGTGCCAGCAGCCCCTTGGGAGGGGGGCAGGGAGGGAACAATGAGCAGTTCTTC. Protein: CASSPLGGGQGGNNEQFF.

This chain uses TRBV7-6 with TRBJ2-1; 10 positions match TRBD2. CDR1 is SGHVS and CDR2 is FNYEAQ in the germline V gene. The CDR3 totals 16 residues. J was trimmed by 9 bases and V by 5 bases; bases with no gene match: 13. CDR3 nucleotide sequence: TGTGCCAGCAGCCGACGGTCGGCTAGCGGGAGTAGTGAGCAGTTCTTC. As protein: CASSRRSASGSSEQFF.

The chain couples TRBV9 to TRBJ1-2; TRBD1 matches 9 bases. The V segment lost 2 bases and the J segment 4 bases; nucleotides outside the gene matches: 3. This CDR3 is built from 14 residues. Germline V gene lookup returns CDR1 SGDLS and CDR2 YYNGEE. The CDR3 nucleotides are TGTGCCAGCAGCGTCGGGACAGGGATCTATGGCTACACCTTC. This gives the protein CASSVGTGIYGYTF.

The V call is TRBV5-6, the J call TRBJ2-1; 10 bases map to TRBD1. This CDR3 is 16 amino acids long. Trimming cost V 0 bases and J 5 bases; bases outside gene matches: 5. The V gene's germline CDR1 is SGHDT and CDR2 YYEEEE. The CDR3 region has the DNA TGTGCCAGCAGCTTGGGGGCCGGGACAGGGGACAATGAGCAGTTCTTC. Translation: CASSLGAGTGDNEQFF.

The CDR3 reads CAISESGDGYTF. The CDR3 DNA sequence: TGTGCCATCAGTGAGTCGGGCGATGGCTACACCTTC. The chain carries TRBV10-3 and TRBJ1-2, with D unclear. Germline V gene data show CDR1 as ENHRY and CDR2 as SYGVKD. The CDR3 consists of 12 residues. With 0 bases removed from V and 6 bases from J, the gap between germline ends came to 5 bases.

This clone was recorded many times. The V and J genes are TRBV4-1 and TRBJ1-2, with TRBD1 matching over 11 bases. V trimming: 3 bases; J trimming: 3 bases; junction bases outside the gene matches: 3. The CDR3 spans 15 residues. Germline CDR1 is MGHRA and CDR2 is YSYEKL. The CDR3 region has the DNA TGCGCCAGCAGCCAGGACAGGGGGCTTGACTATGGCTACACCTTC. Amino acids: CASSQDRGLDYGYTF.

The chain uses TRBV7-3 and TRBJ2-3; TRBD2 aligns across 8 bases. This CDR3 is built from 16 residues. CDR1 and CDR2 from the germline V gene are SGHTA and FQGTGA. V trimming: 4 bases; J trimming: 5 bases; junction bases outside the gene matches: 11. This CDR3 reads CASSSTERELVDTQYF. The CDR3 bases are TGTGCCAGCAGCTCTACCGAGCGGGAGCTGGTAGATACGCAGTATTTT.

The rearrangement links TRBV5-1 to TRBJ2-2; maybe TRBD2 (6 bases). Germline values: CDR1 SGHRS, CDR2 YFSETQ. This CDR3 contains 15 residues. V was clipped by 3 bases and J by 5 bases, with 14 bases between them. CDR3 in amino acids: CASSSGVGGTGELFF. CDR3 in DNA: TGCGCCAGCAGCTCGGGCGTCGGGGGTACCGGGGAGCTGTTTTTT.

The J gene is TRBJ2-4, the V gene TRBV5-4; D is uncertain. Germline V lookup: CDR1 SGHNT, CDR2 YYREEE (reference sequence). This CDR3 spans 14 amino acids. V lost 2 bases, J lost 0 bases, and 6 bases lay in between. The CDR3 sequence is CASSFASAKNIQYF. CDR3 sequence (DNA): TGTGCCAGCAGCTTCGCGTCAGCCAAAAACATTCAGTACTTC.

The chain is built from TRBV20-1 and TRBJ2-1; D gene unclear. The V end was cut by 0 bases, the J end by 8 bases, with 5 bases between. The CDR3 extends over 11 amino acids. Germline CDR1 and CDR2: DFQATT and SNEGSKA (reference sequence). This chain's CDR3 is CSARDYDEQFF. The CDR3 DNA follows: TGCAGTGCTAGAGATTATGATGAGCAGTTCTTC.

This sequence joins TRBV18 and TRBJ1-2; D uncertain. V lost 3 bases and J lost 3, with 8 bases in between. CDR3 size: 13 residues. CDR1 is KGHSH, CDR2 LQKENI, per germline. The DNA of the CDR3 is TGTGCCAGCTCACCGGACGGGGACTATGGCTACACCTTC. This sequence encodes CASSPDGDYGYTF.

The chain carries TRBV19 and TRBJ2-1, with 8 bases matching TRBD1. This CDR3 region has 17 residues. The ends lost 3 bases at V and 8 bases at J; junction bases unmatched: 15. Germline V CDR1 and CDR2: LNHDA, SQIVND (reference sequence). The CDR3 reads CASSISSEGRGLYEQFF. The CDR3, as DNA: TGTGCCAGTAGTATTTCGTCCGAGGGCAGGGGGCTCTATGAGCAGTTCTTC.

This clone has more than one count but fewer than ten. The chain couples TRBV19 to TRBJ2-7; D ambiguous. The germline V gene has CDR1 LNHDA and CDR2 SQIVND (reference sequence). V was clipped by 7 bases and J by 3 bases, with 10 bases between them. This CDR3 is built from 12 residues. The CDR3 region is CASTDTYYEQYF. The CDR3 nucleotides are TGTGCCAGTACTGACACCTACTACGAGCAGTACTTC.

The chain has TRBV6-6 and TRBJ1-2; TRBD1 matches at 9 bases. The CDR3 spans 15 residues. The ends lost 5 bases at V and 3 bases at J; junction bases unmatched: 7. From germline, CDR1 is MNHNY and CDR2 SVGAGI (reference sequence). The CDR3 bases are TGTGCCAGCAGTCTTCCGGGACAGGGCTACTATGGCTACACCTTC. Translation: CASSLPGQGYYGYTF.

V is TRBV25-1 and J is TRBJ2-1; possible D gene TRBD1, 5 bases. The CDR3 has 16 amino acids. V was clipped by 1 base and J by 6 bases, with 16 bases between them. The germline V gene has CDR1 MGHDK and CDR2 SYGVNS. The CDR3 reads CASSEWKGAQINEQFF. CDR3 bases: TGTGCCAGCAGTGAATGGAAAGGGGCTCAAATCAATGAGCAGTTCTTC.

This clone was detected many times. CDR3 DNA: TGTGCCAGCAGCTTGAGGACAGGGAGGACTGGCTACACCTTC. Residues: CASSLRTGRTGYTF. This chain links TRBV11-2 with TRBJ1-2, with 8 bases identical to TRBD1. The CDR3 spans 14 residues. Germline lookup yields CDR1 SGHAT and CDR2 FQNNGV. V lost 3 bases to trimming and J lost 7 bases; unmatched junction nucleotides: 7.

Only one count was recorded for this clone. V usage is TRBV6-1 and J usage is TRBJ2-1; 9 nucleotides align to TRBD2. J was trimmed by 4 bases and V by 3 bases; bases with no gene match: 1. The CDR3 runs to 14 residues. CDR1 is MNHNS, CDR2 SASEGT, per germline. DNA of the CDR3: TGTGCCAGCAGTGAGCTAGCGGGGTACAATGAGCAGTTCTTC. Translating it yields CASSELAGYNEQFF.

As regards this clone: Other DNA sequences of this sample code for an identical CDR3. The genes are TRBV5-1 and TRBJ2-5; TRBD1 matches 7 bases. Per the germline V gene, CDR1 is SGHRS and CDR2 is YFSETQ. This CDR3 region has 13 residues. J gave up 4 bases and V 1 base, and 1 base lay outside the gene matches. The CDR3 region has the DNA TGCGCCAGCAGCTTGAACAGGGGAGAGACCCAGTACTTC. Residues: CASSLNRGETQYF. Full variable domain (outside the CDR3, taken from reference TRBV5-1 and TRBJ2-5): KAGVTQTPRYLIKTRGQQVTLSCSPISGHRSVSWYQQTPGQGLQFLFEYFSETQRNKGNFPGRFSGRQFSNSRSEMNVSTLELGDSALYLCASSLNRGETQYFGPGTRLLVL.